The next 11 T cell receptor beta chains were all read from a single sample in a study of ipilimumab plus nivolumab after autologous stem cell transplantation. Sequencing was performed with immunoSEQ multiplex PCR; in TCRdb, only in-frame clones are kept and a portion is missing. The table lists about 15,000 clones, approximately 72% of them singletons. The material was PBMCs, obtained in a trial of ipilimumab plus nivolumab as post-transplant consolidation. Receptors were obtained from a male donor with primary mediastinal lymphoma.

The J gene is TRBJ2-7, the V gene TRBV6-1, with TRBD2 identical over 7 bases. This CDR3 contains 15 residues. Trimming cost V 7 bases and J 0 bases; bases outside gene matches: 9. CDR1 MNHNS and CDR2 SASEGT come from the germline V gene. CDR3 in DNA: TGTGCCAGCACTAAGGGTCCGGGAGGCTCCTACGAGCAGTACTTC. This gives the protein CASTKGPGGSYEQYF.

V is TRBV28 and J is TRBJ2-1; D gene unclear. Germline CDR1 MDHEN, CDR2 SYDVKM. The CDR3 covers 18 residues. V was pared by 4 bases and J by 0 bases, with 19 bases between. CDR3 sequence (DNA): TGTGCCAGCAGTTCTCGCCGCTTCGACGGAAACTCCTACAATGAGCAGTTCTTC. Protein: CASSSRRFDGNSYNEQFF.

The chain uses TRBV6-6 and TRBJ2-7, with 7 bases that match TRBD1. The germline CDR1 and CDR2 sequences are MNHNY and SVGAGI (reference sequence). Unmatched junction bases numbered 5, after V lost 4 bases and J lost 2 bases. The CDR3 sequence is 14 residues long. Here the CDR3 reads CASSFGQETYEQYF. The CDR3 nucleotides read TGTGCCAGCAGTTTCGGACAGGAAACCTACGAGCAGTACTTC.

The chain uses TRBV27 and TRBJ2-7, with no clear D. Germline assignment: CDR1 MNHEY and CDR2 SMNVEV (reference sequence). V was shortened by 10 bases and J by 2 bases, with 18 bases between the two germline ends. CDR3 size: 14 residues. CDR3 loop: CATAYSTGTYEQYF. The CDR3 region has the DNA TGTGCCACAGCTTATAGTACGGGTACCTACGAGCAGTACTTC.

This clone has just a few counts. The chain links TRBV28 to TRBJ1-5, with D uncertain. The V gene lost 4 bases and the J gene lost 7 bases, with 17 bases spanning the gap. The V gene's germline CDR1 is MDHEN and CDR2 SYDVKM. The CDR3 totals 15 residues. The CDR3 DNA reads TGTGCCAGCAGTTATGCCGAGGGAGGCGGCCAGCCCCAGCATTTT. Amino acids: CASSYAEGGGQPQHF.

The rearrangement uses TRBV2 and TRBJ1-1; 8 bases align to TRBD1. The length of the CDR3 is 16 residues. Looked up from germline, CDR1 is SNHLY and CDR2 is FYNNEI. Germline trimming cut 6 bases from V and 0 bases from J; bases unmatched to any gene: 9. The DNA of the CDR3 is TGTGCCAGCAGCCCCGGGACAGGTATTATGAACACTGAAGCTTTCTTT. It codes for CASSPGTGIMNTEAFF.

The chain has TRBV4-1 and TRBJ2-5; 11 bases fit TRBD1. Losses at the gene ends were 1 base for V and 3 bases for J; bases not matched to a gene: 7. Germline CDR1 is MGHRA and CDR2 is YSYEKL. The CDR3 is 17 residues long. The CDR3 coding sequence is TGCGCCAGCAGCCAAGTCCCGCCGGGACAGGGGGAAGAGACCCAGTACTTC. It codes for CASSQVPPGQGEETQYF.

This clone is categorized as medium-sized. CDR3: CAWSVGGGETQYF. For the CDR3, the DNA is TGTGCCTGGAGTGTAGGGGGTGGCGAGACCCAGTACTTC. This chain links TRBV30 with TRBJ2-5; D may be TRBD1 (6 bases). The CDR3 is made up of 13 amino acids. Germline values: CDR1 GTSNPN, CDR2 SVGIG (reference sequence). The V and J ends lost 0 bases and 5 bases respectively, with 10 bases between them.

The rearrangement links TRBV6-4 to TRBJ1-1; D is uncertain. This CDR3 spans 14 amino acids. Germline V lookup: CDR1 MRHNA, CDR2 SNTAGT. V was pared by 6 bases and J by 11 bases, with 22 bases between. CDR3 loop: CASRTSNGARGAFF. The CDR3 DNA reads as TGTGCCAGCAGGACCTCAAATGGTGCTCGTGGTGCTTTCTTT.

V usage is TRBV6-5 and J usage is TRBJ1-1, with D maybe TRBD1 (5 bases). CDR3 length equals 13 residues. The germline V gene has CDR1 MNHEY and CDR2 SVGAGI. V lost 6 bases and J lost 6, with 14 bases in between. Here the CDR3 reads CASSVGGKAEAFF. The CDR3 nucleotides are TGTGCCAGCAGCGTGGGGGGGAAGGCTGAAGCTTTCTTT.

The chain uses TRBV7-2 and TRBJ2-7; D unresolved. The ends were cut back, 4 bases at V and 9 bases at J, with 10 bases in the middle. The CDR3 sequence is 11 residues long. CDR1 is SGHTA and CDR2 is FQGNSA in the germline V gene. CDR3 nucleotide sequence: TGTGCCAGCAGCTCAGCGACGGGGCAGTACTTC. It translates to CASSSATGQYF.